A single sample is the source of the 21 T cell receptor beta chains below, sequenced in a study of control samples from healthy donors and cancer patients. Here immunoSEQ multiplex PCR was the method, and the copy in TCRdb shows in-frame clones only, minus some. In the table there are approximately 150,000 clones, roughly 95% of which are singletons. Sequencing was carried out using blood. These receptors came from a young woman in good health.

The chain is built from TRBV7-9 and TRBJ2-3; weak D call: TRBD1 (5 bases). CDR1 is SEHNR, CDR2 FQNEAQ, per germline (reference sequence). V lost 7 bases and J 2 bases, leaving 16 bases between the germline ends. This CDR3 spans 15 amino acids. CDR3 coding DNA: TGTGCCAGCACCTTTACCAGGGCCTACACAGATACGCAGTATTTT. Encoded protein: CASTFTRAYTDTQYF.

The V and J genes are TRBV5-4 and TRBJ2-7, with 9 bases identical to TRBD1. The CDR3 totals 14 residues. Germline CDR1 is SGHNT and CDR2 is YYREEE (reference sequence). J lost 5 bases, V lost 6 bases, and 9 bases had no gene match. The DNA of the CDR3 is TGTGCCAGCACCATCCAAGGACAGGGGAACGAGCAGTACTTC. Translating gives CASTIQGQGNEQYF.

The chain employs TRBV7-8 and TRBJ2-7, with D perhaps TRBD1 (7 bases). Germline V gene data show CDR1 as SGHVS and CDR2 as FQNEAQ. V dropped 5 bases and J dropped 0 bases, with 14 bases sitting between them. The CDR3 is 15 residues long. CDR3 nucleotides: TGTGCCAGCAGCCCAACCAGGGGGGCCTCCTACGAGCAGTACTTC. This codes for CASSPTRGASYEQYF.

The chain is built from TRBV7-9 and TRBJ1-4; D is undetermined. In germline, CDR1 is SEHNR, CDR2 FQNEAQ (reference sequence). This CDR3 contains 13 residues. V lost 1 base to trimming and J lost 10 bases, with 10 bases between them. CDR3 sequence reads: CASSLETGGKLFF. CDR3 bases: TGTGCCAGCAGCTTAGAGACCGGCGGAAAACTGTTTTTT.

The chain links TRBV10-3 to TRBJ2-7; TRBD1 aligns across 9 bases. From germline, CDR1 is ENHRY and CDR2 SYGVKD. The CDR3 is 14 residues long. With 7 bases clipped from V and 2 bases from J, the junction kept 6 bases outside the gene matches. In DNA form, the CDR3 reads TGTGCCATCAATAAGGGACAGGGTCCCTACGAGCAGTACTTC. It encodes CAINKGQGPYEQYF.

The chain has TRBV27 and TRBJ2-3; no clear D. Looked up from germline, CDR1 is MNHEY and CDR2 is SMNVEV (reference sequence). With 8 bases removed from V and 1 base from J, the gap between germline ends came to 7 bases. CDR3 size: 12 residues. As DNA, the CDR3 is TGTGCCAGCCCCCCACGCACAGATACGCAGTATTTT. Residues: CASPPRTDTQYF.

The genes are TRBV7-9 and TRBJ2-1; D assignment may be TRBD1 or TRBD2 (5 bases each). Per germline, CDR1 SEHNR and CDR2 FQNEAQ (reference sequence). Trimming took 2 bases from V and 5 from J, leaving 13 bases between them. The CDR3 consists of 15 residues. CDR3 nucleotide sequence: TGTGCCAGCAGCTTATATGAGGGGCAAGACAATGAGCAGTTCTTC. Protein: CASSLYEGQDNEQFF.

As DNA, the CDR3 is TGTGCCAGCCGGACAGGAGTCTATGGCTACACCTTC. It encodes CASRTGVYGYTF. The gene calls are TRBV19 and TRBJ1-2, with 7 positions matching TRBD1. The V gene's germline CDR1 is LNHDA and CDR2 SQIVND (reference sequence). The CDR3 is 12 residues long. V lost 9 bases to trimming and J lost 4 bases; unmatched junction nucleotides: 5.

This chain links TRBV5-6 with TRBJ2-7; 7 nucleotides line up with TRBD1. Germline V gene data show CDR1 as SGHDT and CDR2 as YYEEEE. CDR3 length equals 14 residues. The J segment lost 5 bases and the V segment lost 4 bases, leaving 9 bases of the junction unmatched. The CDR3 nucleotides are TGTGCCAGCAGCACGCAGACAGGGTTGAACGAGCAGTACTTC. It is translated as CASSTQTGLNEQYF.

This rearrangement joins TRBV20-1 to TRBJ1-2, with D possibly TRBD1 on 5 matching bases. The germline gives CDR1 DFQATT, CDR2 SNEGSKA (reference sequence). This CDR3 has 11 residues. In DNA form, the CDR3 reads TGCGGGGGTGCGATGGACTATGGCTACACCTTC. This encodes CGGAMDYGYTF.

The chain uses TRBV19 and TRBJ2-1; 8 bases are shared with TRBD2. V lost 6 bases, J lost 0 bases, and 4 bases stayed unmatched. This CDR3 spans 15 amino acids. Germline V lookup: CDR1 LNHDA, CDR2 SQIVND (reference sequence). CDR3 DNA sequence: TGTGCCAGTAGAACTAGCGGAACCTCCTACAATGAGCAGTTCTTC. It translates to CASRTSGTSYNEQFF.

The chain has TRBV10-3 and TRBJ2-1; D possibly corresponds to TRBD1 (5 bases). V gave up 2 bases and J gave up 0 bases, with 8 bases separating them. The CDR3 contains 15 residues. CDR1 is ENHRY, CDR2 SYGVKD, per germline. The CDR3 spells CAISEDRSSYNEQFF. For the CDR3, the DNA is TGTGCCATCAGTGAGGACAGAAGCTCCTACAATGAGCAGTTCTTC.

The rearrangement links TRBV19 to TRBJ1-2; TRBD1 is a possible D gene (5 bases). V was pared by 1 base and J by 8 bases, with 17 bases between. The CDR3 has 15 amino acids. Germline CDR1 reads LNHDA; CDR2 reads SQIVND (reference sequence). CDR3 region: CASSIGGGARFGYTF. CDR3 coding DNA: TGTGCCAGTAGTATAGGTGGAGGGGCTCGTTTCGGCTACACCTTC.

The rearrangement uses TRBV7-9 and TRBJ2-3, with D hard to call. CDR1 and CDR2 (germline): SEHNR, FQNEAQ (reference sequence). V lost 7 bases, J lost 0 bases, and 11 bases lay in between. The CDR3 sequence is 14 residues long. In DNA, the CDR3 is TGTGCCAGCACCCAAACGCTCAGCACAGATACGCAGTATTTT. Its protein product is CASTQTLSTDTQYF.

V is TRBV19 and J is TRBJ2-2; D is ambiguous. The CDR3 is made up of 16 amino acids. Germline V gene sequence: CDR1 LNHDA, CDR2 SQIVND (reference sequence). Deletions cut 3 bases from V and 4 bases from J, with 15 bases between. CDR3 nucleotides: TGTGCCAGTAGTATCTCGACATCCGTTGGCACCGGGGAGCTGTTTTTT. Protein product: CASSISTSVGTGELFF.

This chain uses TRBV7-9 with TRBJ1-5, with a tentative D call TRBD1 (5 bases). Germline V lookup: CDR1 SEHNR, CDR2 FQNEAQ (reference sequence). Between the trimmed V and J ends, which lost 7 bases and 7 bases, there was a span of 14 bases. The CDR3 is 13 residues long. The CDR3 DNA follows: TGTGCCAGCACCCTAGCGGGGGGGCAGCCCCAGCATTTT. Its protein is CASTLAGGQPQHF.

The chain links TRBV19 to TRBJ2-6, with TRBD1 matching 7 bases. Unmatched junction bases numbered 7, after V lost 8 bases and J lost 0 bases. The CDR3 is 16 amino acids. Looked up from germline, CDR1 is LNHDA and CDR2 is SQIVND (reference sequence). The CDR3 DNA sequence: TGTGCCAGTCGGGGACAGTTCGGCTCTGGGGCCAACGTCCTGACTTTC. This encodes CASRGQFGSGANVLTF.

This CDR3 reads CASSSAGGVSYNEQFF. DNA for the CDR3: TGTGCCAGCAGTTCCGCAGGGGGGGTCTCCTACAATGAGCAGTTCTTC. The V call is TRBV27, the J call TRBJ2-1, with D tentatively TRBD1 or TRBD2 (7 bases each). CDR3 size: 16 residues. From germline, CDR1 is MNHEY and CDR2 SMNVEV (reference sequence). The ends were cut back, 4 bases at V and 0 bases at J, with 13 bases in the middle.

V is TRBV5-1 and J is TRBJ2-1; 8 nucleotides match TRBD2. Germline V gene lookup returns CDR1 SGHRS and CDR2 YFSETQ. CDR3 size: 15 residues. V shed 2 bases, J shed 6 bases, and the junction held 7 bases outside the gene matches. CDR3 sequence (DNA): TGCGCCAGCAGCTTAGAACAGCGGGAGCGCAATGAGCAGTTCTTC. Its translation is CASSLEQRERNEQFF.

This chain uses TRBV7-9 with TRBJ2-3; 8 bases are a match to TRBD1. Germline assignment: CDR1 SEHNR and CDR2 FQNEAQ (reference sequence). CDR3 length: 16 amino acids. Trimming removed 1 base from V and 5 bases from J; junction bases left unmatched: 8. Here the CDR3 DNA reads TGTGCCAGCAGCTTAGATCTGCAGGGGGCGGGAGATACGCAGTATTTT. It codes for CASSLDLQGAGDTQYF.

The chain combines TRBV10-3 with TRBJ2-3, with 13 positions matching TRBD2. V dropped 6 bases and J dropped 2; count of bases not matched to a gene: 23. CDR1 and CDR2 from the germline V gene are ENHRY and SYGVKD. This CDR3 is 22 amino acids long. This CDR3 is CAIRPTGGERLAGGRYTDTQYF. The CDR3 DNA reads TGTGCCATCAGACCGACAGGGGGGGAAAGACTAGCGGGAGGCAGATACACAGATACGCAGTATTTT.